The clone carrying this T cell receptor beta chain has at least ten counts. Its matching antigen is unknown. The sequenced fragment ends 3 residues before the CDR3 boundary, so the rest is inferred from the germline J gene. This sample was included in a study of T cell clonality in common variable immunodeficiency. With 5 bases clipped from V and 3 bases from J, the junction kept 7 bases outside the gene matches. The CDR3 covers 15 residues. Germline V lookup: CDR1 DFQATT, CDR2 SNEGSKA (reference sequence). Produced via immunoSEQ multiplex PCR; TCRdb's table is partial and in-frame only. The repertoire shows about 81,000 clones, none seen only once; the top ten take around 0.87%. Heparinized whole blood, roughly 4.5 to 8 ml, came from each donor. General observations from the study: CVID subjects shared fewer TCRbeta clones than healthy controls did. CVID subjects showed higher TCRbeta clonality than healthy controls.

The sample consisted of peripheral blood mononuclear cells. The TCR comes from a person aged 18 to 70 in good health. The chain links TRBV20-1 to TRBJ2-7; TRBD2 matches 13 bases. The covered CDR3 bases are TGCAGTGCTTCCGGGACTAGCGGGAAGAACTACGAG. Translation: CSASGTSGKNYE. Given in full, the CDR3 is CSASGTSGKNYEQYF.